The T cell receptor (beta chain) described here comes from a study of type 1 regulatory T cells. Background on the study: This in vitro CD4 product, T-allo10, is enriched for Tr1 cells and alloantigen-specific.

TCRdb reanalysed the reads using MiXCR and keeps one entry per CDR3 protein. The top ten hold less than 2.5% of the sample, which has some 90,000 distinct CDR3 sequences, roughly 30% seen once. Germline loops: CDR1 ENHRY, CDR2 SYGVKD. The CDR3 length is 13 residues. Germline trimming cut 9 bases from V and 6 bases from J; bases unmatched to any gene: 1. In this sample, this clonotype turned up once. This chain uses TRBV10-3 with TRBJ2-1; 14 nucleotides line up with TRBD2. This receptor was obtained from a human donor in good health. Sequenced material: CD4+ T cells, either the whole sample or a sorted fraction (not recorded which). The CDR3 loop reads CAIGLAGGNEQFF. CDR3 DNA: TGTGCCATTGGACTAGCGGGAGGCAATGAGCAGTTCTTC.